Listed below are T cell receptor beta chains from one sample, sequenced in a study of response to subunit inactivated influenza vaccine. TCRdb reprocessed the RT-PCR reads via MiXCR and lists one record per CDR3 protein. Of around 480,000 distinct CDR3 sequences in the sample, roughly 9.7% were seen once. This specimen was PBMCs from blood, taken roughly 45 days after vaccination. These receptors were obtained from a man in his fifties or sixties who received an inactivated influenza vaccine. Both conserved end residues are part of each CDR3. The D gene is left open where the match is weak. For some rows the clone size is stated as once, few or many, or as a class when expanded; others skip it.

v_call,clone_size,d_call,j_call,cdr3_nt,cdr3_aa
TRBV28,many,TRBD1,TRBJ2-5,TGTGCCAGCAGGAGACAGGGGGCGAAGACCCAGTACTTC,CASRRQGAKTQYF
TRBV19,few,TRBD2,TRBJ2-5,TGTGCCACTCGAACTAGCGGACTATACCAAGAGACCCAGTACTTC,CATRTSGLYQETQYF
TRBV6-5,many,.,TRBJ2-1,TGTGCCAGCAGTTACCTCGCTGGGGCTTGGGCTTACAATGAGCAGTTCTTC,CASSYLAGAWAYNEQFF
TRBV29-1,many,TRBD2,TRBJ2-5,TGCAGCGCAAATAGCGGGAGTAGAGCAGAGACCCAGTACTTC,CSANSGSRAETQYF
TRBV6-2/TRBV6-3,few,TRBD2,TRBJ2-7,TGTGCCAGCAGTTACTCCCTAGCGGGGGACGAGCAGTACTTC,CASSYSLAGDEQYF
TRBV20-1,.,TRBD1,TRBJ1-4,TGCAGTGCTAGAAAGACAGGGTTGGCTAATGAAAAACTGTTTTTT,CSARKTGLANEKLFF
TRBV9,.,TRBD2,TRBJ2-1,TGTGCCAGCAGTGACGGAGTAGCGGGGCCATACAATGAGCAGTTCTTC,CASSDGVAGPYNEQFF
TRBV18,few,.,TRBJ2-7,TGTGCCAGCTCCCCGCTAAGCGGAAGCTCCTACGAGCAGTACTTC,CASSPLSGSSYEQYF
TRBV5-1,.,.,TRBJ1-6,TGCGCCAGCAGCTTGGGACAGACCTATCCTTCACCCCTCCACTTT,CASSLGQTYPSPLHF
TRBV15,.,TRBD2,TRBJ2-7,TGTGCCACCAGCAAAAGTGGCGGGACTTGCGGGAGGGCCTCAACCCCGTACGAGCAGTACTTC,CATSKSGGTCGRASTPYEQYF
TRBV20-1,.,TRBD2,TRBJ2-3,TGCAGTGCGCGGGAGGGCATAGATACGCAGTATTTT,CSAREGIDTQYF
TRBV25-1,many,.,TRBJ2-7,TGTGCCAGCAGTGGGTACTACGAGCAGTACTTC,CASSGYYEQYF
TRBV10-3,many,.,TRBJ2-3,TGTGCCATCAAAGAGGGCGGGGGCGCGGATACGCAGTATTTT,CAIKEGGGADTQYF
TRBV6-1,few,.,TRBJ2-1,TGTGCCAGCAGTCAAAGGACGGACTACAATGAGCAGTTCTTC,CASSQRTDYNEQFF
TRBV28,few,.,TRBJ2-2,TGTGCCAGCAGTTTATCCCAGGAGAACACCGGGGAGCTGTTTTTT,CASSLSQENTGELFF
TRBV30,few,.,TRBJ2-7,TGTGCCTGGAATCGAAACGCCGACGAGCAGTACTTC,CAWNRNADEQYF
TRBV6-2/TRBV6-3,few,.,TRBJ2-5,TGTGCCAGCAGTTACCGGCATACCCAAGAGACCCAGTACTTC,CASSYRHTQETQYF
TRBV5-6,many,.,TRBJ2-7,TGTGCCAGCAGCTGGGGGTCCTACGAGCAGTACTTC,CASSWGSYEQYF
TRBV10-1,.,TRBD1,TRBJ1-6,TGCGCCAGCAGGATCGGGGACAGGAGGAATTCACCCCTCCACTTT,CASRIGDRRNSPLHF
TRBV5-1,.,TRBD2,TRBJ2-1,TGCGCCAGCAGCATCGGACTAGTGGGTGAGCAGTTCTTC,CASSIGLVGEQFF
TRBV20-1,many,.,TRBJ2-3,TGCAGAGCCAGCACTAGCACAGATACGCAGTATTTT,CRASTSTDTQYF
TRBV5-6,many,.,TRBJ2-1,TGTGCCAGCAGCTTCACGGACGCTCGGGTGGGGTGGTACAATGAGCAGTTCTTC,CASSFTDARVGWYNEQFF
TRBV3-1,few,.,TRBJ2-1,TGTGCCAGCAGCCAAGGCGATAGGTGGAATGAGCAGTTCTTC,CASSQGDRWNEQFF
TRBV7-9,few,.,TRBJ2-3,TGTGCCAGCAGCTCCTCCCCGGGGGAGTTGGTGGATACGCAGTATTTT,CASSSSPGELVDTQYF
TRBV4-3,many,TRBD2,TRBJ2-7,TGCGCCAGCAGCCAGATGGGGACTAGCGTTCGGCGCGAGCAGTACTTC,CASSQMGTSVRREQYF
TRBV5-1,few,TRBD1,TRBJ1-6,TGCGCCAGCAGCTTGACCTCCGCGACAGGGGGATTCAGCTCCTATAATTCACCCCTCCACTTT,CASSLTSATGGFSSYNSPLHF
TRBV4-3,few,.,TRBJ1-6,TGCGCCAGCAGCCAAGATTGGTACGGGGATTCACCCCTCCACTTT,CASSQDWYGDSPLHF
TRBV25-1,few,.,TRBJ2-1,TGTGCCAGCACCGGCCTTGGGACGGATGAGCAGTTCTTC,CASTGLGTDEQFF
TRBV7-2,.,.,TRBJ2-1,TGTGCCAGCAGCTTAGCGCATGGGAACAATGAGCAGTTCTTC,CASSLAHGNNEQFF
TRBV25-1,few,.,TRBJ2-4,TGTGCCAGCAGTGAAATGGGAGGGGGCGCTGGAAACATTCAGTACTTC,CASSEMGGGAGNIQYF
TRBV5-1,.,.,TRBJ2-5,TGCGCCAGCAGCTTGGCTGGGGCTGCTCTTCAAGAGACCCAGTACTTC,CASSLAGAALQETQYF
TRBV4-2,.,TRBD2,TRBJ2-7,TGTGCCAGCAGCCAAGTGGTTAAGCGGGAGATCTCCTACGAGCAGTACTTC,CASSQVVKREISYEQYF
TRBV23-1,.,.,TRBJ2-7,TGCGCCAGCAGTCGCCCCAGGAGGTCTCGCTACGAGCAGTACTTC,CASSRPRRSRYEQYF
TRBV5-1,few,.,TRBJ1-1,TGCGCCAGCAGCTTGGGAGTCGTCAGCATGAACACTGAAGCTTTCTTT,CASSLGVVSMNTEAFF
TRBV4-3,few,.,TRBJ2-6,TGCGCCAGCAGCCAAGGACGTAGCTCTGGGGCCAACGTCCTGACTTTC,CASSQGRSSGANVLTF
TRBV20-1,.,.,TRBJ2-1,TGCAGTGCTAGTCGGGCGGCCTCCTACAATGAGCAGTTCTTC,CSASRAASYNEQFF
TRBV12-3/TRBV12-4,many,.,TRBJ2-2,TGTGCCAGTAACCATCCCACCGACAGCCCGAACACCGGGGAGCTGTTTTTT,CASNHPTDSPNTGELFF
TRBV30,once,.,TRBJ1-1,TGTGCCTGGAGCAAGGGCCCTGAAGCTTTCTTT,CAWSKGPEAFF
TRBV7-9,few,TRBD1,TRBJ1-2,TGTGCCAGCAGCGACAGGGTTCTTGACTATGGCTACACCTTC,CASSDRVLDYGYTF
TRBV11-2,.,.,TRBJ2-5,TGTGCCAGCAGGACGCTAGCTGTGGAGACCCAGTACTTC,CASRTLAVETQYF